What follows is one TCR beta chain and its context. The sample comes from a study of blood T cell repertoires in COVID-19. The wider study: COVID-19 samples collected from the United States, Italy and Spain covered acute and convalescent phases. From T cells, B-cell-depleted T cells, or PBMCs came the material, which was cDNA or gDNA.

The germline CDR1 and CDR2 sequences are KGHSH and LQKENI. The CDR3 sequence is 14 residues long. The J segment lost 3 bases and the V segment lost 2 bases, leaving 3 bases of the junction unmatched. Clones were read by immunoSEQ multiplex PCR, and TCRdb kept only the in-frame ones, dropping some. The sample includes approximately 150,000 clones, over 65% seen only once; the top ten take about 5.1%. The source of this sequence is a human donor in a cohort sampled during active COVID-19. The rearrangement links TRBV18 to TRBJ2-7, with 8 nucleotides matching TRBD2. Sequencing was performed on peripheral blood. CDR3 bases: TGTGCCAGCTCACCAAAGGCGGGGGGCTACGAGCAGTACTTC. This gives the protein CASSPKAGGYEQYF. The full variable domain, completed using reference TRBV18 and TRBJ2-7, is NAGVMQNPRHLVRRRGQEARLRCSPMKGHSHVYWYRQLPEEGLKFMVYLQKENIIDESGMPKERFSAEFPKEGPSILRIQQVVRGDSAAYFCASSPKAGGYEQYFGPGTRLTVT.